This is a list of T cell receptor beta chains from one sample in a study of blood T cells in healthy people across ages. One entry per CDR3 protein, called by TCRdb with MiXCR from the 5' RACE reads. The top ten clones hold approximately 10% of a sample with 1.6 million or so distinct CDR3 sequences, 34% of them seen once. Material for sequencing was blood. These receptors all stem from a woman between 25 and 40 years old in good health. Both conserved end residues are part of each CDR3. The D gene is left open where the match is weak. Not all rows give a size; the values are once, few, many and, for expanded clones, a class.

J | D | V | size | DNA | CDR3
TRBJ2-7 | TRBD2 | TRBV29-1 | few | TGCAGCGTTGGGGAACGCGGACTAGCGGGGGCCTACGAGCAGTACTTC | CSVGERGLAGAYEQYF
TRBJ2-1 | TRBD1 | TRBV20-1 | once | TGCAGTGCTATCGGGACAGTTGGGGTTCCCAATGAGCAGTTCTTC | CSAIGTVGVPNEQFF
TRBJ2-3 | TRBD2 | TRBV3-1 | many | TGTGCCAGCAGCCAAGGAGCGGGAGAGGCAGATACGCAGTATTTT | CASSQGAGEADTQYF
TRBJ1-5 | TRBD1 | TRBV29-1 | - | TGCAGCGTCGGGGACAGGGCTCAGCTCCAGCATTTT | CSVGDRAQLQHF
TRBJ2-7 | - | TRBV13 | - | TGTGCCAGCAGCTTCACTCGCCCTAGCTCCTACGAGCAGTACTTC | CASSFTRPSSYEQYF
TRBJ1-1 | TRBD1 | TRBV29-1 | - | TGCAGCGCAACTCGGACAGGGAACACTGAAGCTTTCTTT | CSATRTGNTEAFF
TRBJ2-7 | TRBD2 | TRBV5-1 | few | TGCGCCAGCAGCTCGGACCGGGGGGGCGCGGGCTACGAGCAGTACTTC | CASSSDRGGAGYEQYF
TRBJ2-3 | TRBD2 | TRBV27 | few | TGTGCCAGCAGTCCCCGGGTAGCGGGAGATACGCAGTATTTT | CASSPRVAGDTQYF
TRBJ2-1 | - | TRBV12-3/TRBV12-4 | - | TGTGCCAGCAGTTTAAAGGGTATTCACAATGAGCAGTTCTTC | CASSLKGIHNEQFF
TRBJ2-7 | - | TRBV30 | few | TGTGCCTGGACAGGGGGGGGGAGCTCCTACGAGCAGTACTTC | CAWTGGGSSYEQYF
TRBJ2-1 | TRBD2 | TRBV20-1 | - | TGCAGTGCTAGAGATTCGGCTAGCGGGAGAAGGACCTACAATGAGCAGTTCTTC | CSARDSASGRRTYNEQFF
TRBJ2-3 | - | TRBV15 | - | TGTGCCACCAACAGAGATGGAATGGACGCCTTGGATACGCAGTATTTT | CATNRDGMDALDTQYF
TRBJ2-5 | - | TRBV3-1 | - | TGTGCCAGCAGCCAGGAGGTGACCCAGTACTTC | CASSQEVTQYF
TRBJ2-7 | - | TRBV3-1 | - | TGTGCCAGCAGCCAAGAACCGGGAGATCGGGAGCAGTACTTC | CASSQEPGDREQYF
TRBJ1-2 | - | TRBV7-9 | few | TGTGCCAGCAACCAACCAGACGTAGCTAACTATGGCTACACCTTC | CASNQPDVANYGYTF
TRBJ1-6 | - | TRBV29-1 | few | TGCGGCGTCTCATTCGGGACAAGTGATTCACCCCTCCACTTT | CGVSFGTSDSPLHF
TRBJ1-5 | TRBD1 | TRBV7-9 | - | TGTGCCAGCAGCTTATCGACAGGGAATCAGCCCCAGCATTTT | CASSLSTGNQPQHF
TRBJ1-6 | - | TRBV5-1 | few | TGCGCCAGCAGCTATGACAGGAATTCACCCCTCCACTTT | CASSYDRNSPLHF
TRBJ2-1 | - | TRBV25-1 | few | TGTGCCACCTTCGGGAGGGGGCTAAGCTCCTACAATGAGCAGTTCTTC | CATFGRGLSSYNEQFF
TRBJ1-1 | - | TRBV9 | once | TGTGCCAGCAGCCCTCCACCGGGACACTTGAACACTGAAGTTTTCTTT | CASSPPPGHLNTEVFF
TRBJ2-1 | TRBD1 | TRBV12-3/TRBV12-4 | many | TGTGCCAGCACCCTCGGGCAGGGGGAGCTCGGTGAGCAGTTCTTC | CASTLGQGELGEQFF
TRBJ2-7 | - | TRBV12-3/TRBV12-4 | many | TGTGCCAGCAGTTTAACGACGGCTTCCTACGAGCAGTACTTC | CASSLTTASYEQYF
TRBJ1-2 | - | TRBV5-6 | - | TGTGCCAGCAACATCGACAGGAACTATGACTACACCTTC | CASNIDRNYDYTF
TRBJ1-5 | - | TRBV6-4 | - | TGTGCCAGCAGTAAGGGGGTCAATCAGCCCCAGCATTTT | CASSKGVNQPQHF
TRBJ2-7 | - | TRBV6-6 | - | TGTGCCAGCAGTTACAAGCCTAGCGTTTCTGAGCAGTACTTC | CASSYKPSVSEQYF
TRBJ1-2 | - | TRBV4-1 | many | TGCGCCAGCAGCCAAGAAATTCACGCGGGCGTTGGTGGCTACACCTTC | CASSQEIHAGVGGYTF
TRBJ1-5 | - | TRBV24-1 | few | TGTGCCACCAACCGGGGTATTGGTCAGCCCCAGCATTTT | CATNRGIGQPQHF
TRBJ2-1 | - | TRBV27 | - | TGTGCCAGCAGTTTTGGTTGGACAGTCACGAATGAGCAGTTCTTC | CASSFGWTVTNEQFF
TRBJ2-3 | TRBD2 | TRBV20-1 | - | TGCAGTGCTAGAAAAGCCTCAGCGGGGGGGCCGCTGGATACGCAGTATTTT | CSARKASAGGPLDTQYF
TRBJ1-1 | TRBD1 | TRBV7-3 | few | TGTGCCAGCAGCCCAAGAGGGGGGCAGGGGGCGTACACTGAAGCTTTCTTT | CASSPRGGQGAYTEAFF
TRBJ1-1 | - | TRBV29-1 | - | TGCAGCCCGCCGGGGGATGGGACGGGTGAAGCTTTCTTT | CSPPGDGTGEAFF
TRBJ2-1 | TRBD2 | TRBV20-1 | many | TGCAGTGCTAGAGAAGGGACTAGCGGGGGGGGAGGCAATGAGCAGTTCTTC | CSAREGTSGGGGNEQFF
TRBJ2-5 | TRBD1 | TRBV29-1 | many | TGCAGCGTTGAGGGAGGACAGGGGGGGACCCAGTACTTC | CSVEGGQGGTQYF
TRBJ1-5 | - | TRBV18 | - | TGTGCCAGCTCACCAACGGACAGCAGCAATCAGCCCCAGCATTTT | CASSPTDSSNQPQHF
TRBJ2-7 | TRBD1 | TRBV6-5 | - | TGTGCCAGCAGTTACGTTGGGACAGGGTTCTACGAGCAGTACTTC | CASSYVGTGFYEQYF
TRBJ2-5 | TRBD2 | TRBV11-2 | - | TGTGCCAGCAGCTTACGGCTAGCGGGACGGGAAGAGACCCAGTACTTC | CASSLRLAGREETQYF
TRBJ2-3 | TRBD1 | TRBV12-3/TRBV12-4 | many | TGTGCCAGCAGTTATCCCGTCGGGACAGGGAGAGATACGCAGTATTTT | CASSYPVGTGRDTQYF
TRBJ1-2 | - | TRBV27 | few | TGTGCCAGCAGTGCTAGTGTGGGGTATGGCTACACCTTC | CASSASVGYGYTF
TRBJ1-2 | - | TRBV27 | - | TGTGCCACTTGGACCGGGATAGGAGGCTACACCTTC | CATWTGIGGYTF
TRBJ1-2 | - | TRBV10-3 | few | TGTGCCATCAGTGGGCGACGCGACTATGGCTACACCTTC | CAISGRRDYGYTF
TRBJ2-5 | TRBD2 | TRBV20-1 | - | TGCAGTGCGCCGGTCCCGGGACCAGCGGGGGGGCAGGAGACCCAGTACTTC | CSAPVPGPAGGQETQYF
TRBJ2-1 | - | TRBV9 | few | TGTGCCAGCAGCGTCCTAAAGGTTAGCTCCTACAATGAGCAGTTCTTC | CASSVLKVSSYNEQFF
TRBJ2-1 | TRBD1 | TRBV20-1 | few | TGCAGTGCTCGTGACAGGGAACAATTGTGGAATGAGCAGTTCTTC | CSARDREQLWNEQFF
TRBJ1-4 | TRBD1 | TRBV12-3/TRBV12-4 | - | TGTGCCAGCAGTTCGACAGGGGAGGGGGAAAAACTGTTTTTT | CASSSTGEGEKLFF
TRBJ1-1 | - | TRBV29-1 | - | TGCAGCGTTGTAAAGGGGCAGAACACTGAAGCTTTCTTT | CSVVKGQNTEAFF
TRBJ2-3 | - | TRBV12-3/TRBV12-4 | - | TGTGCCAGCACTCTCGGGTTGGGAGCAGATACGCAGTATTTT | CASTLGLGADTQYF
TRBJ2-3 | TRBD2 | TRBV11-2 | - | TGTGCCAGCAGCTCTTCTAGCGGGATCATAGCTACGCAGTATTTT | CASSSSSGIIATQYF
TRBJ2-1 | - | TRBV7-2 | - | TGTGCCAGCAGTTACGCACCCCCAGTCTCCTCCTACAATGAGCAGTTCTTC | CASSYAPPVSSYNEQFF
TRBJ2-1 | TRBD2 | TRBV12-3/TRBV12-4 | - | TGTGCCAGCAGCCGGACTAGCGGGAGGGGGGAAGCGGAGCAGTTCTTC | CASSRTSGRGEAEQFF
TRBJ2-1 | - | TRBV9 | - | TGTGCCAGCAGCGCCGGTTCGGATATTGCCTACAATGGGCAGTTCTTC | CASSAGSDIAYNGQFF
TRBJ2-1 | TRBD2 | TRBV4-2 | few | TGTGCCAGCAGCCAAGGAAGCGGGGAGTACAATGAGCAGTTCTTC | CASSQGSGEYNEQFF
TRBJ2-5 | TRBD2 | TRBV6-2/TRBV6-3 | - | TGTGCCAGCAGGCGGGGGGGCCGAGAGACCCAGTACTTC | CASRRGGRETQYF
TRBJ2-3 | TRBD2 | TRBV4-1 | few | TGCGCCAGCAGCCAGCTAGCGGGGACCACAGATACGCAGTATTTT | CASSQLAGTTDTQYF
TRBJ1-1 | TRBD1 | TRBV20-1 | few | TGCAGTGCTGTCGACAGGGGGAAAGCTTTCTTT | CSAVDRGKAFF
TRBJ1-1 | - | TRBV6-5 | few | TGTGCCTCTGGGGATGGGTTGAACACTGAAGCTTTCTTT | CASGDGLNTEAFF
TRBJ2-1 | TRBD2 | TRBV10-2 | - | TGCGCCAGCACCGCAACCGGGGGTGCTAGCGGGACGTTCTTC | CASTATGGASGTFF
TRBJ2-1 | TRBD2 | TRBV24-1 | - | TGTGCCACCGGTGCCCAGGGACTAGCGGGGAACAATGAGCAGTTCTTC | CATGAQGLAGNNEQFF
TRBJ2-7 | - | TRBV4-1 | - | TGCGCCAGCAGCCAGACCTGGGGGGTCGCGTCGGGGGAGCAGTACTTC | CASSQTWGVASGEQYF
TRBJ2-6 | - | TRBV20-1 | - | TGCAGTGCTAGCGAGAGACAGTCCGGGGCCAACGTCCTGACTTTC | CSASERQSGANVLTF